This T cell receptor beta chain is drawn from a study of OX40 agonist ivuxolimab in advanced cancers. The V and J ends lost 4 bases and 0 bases respectively, with 6 bases between them. Germline V gene lookup returns CDR1 SNHLY and CDR2 FYNNEI. The CDR3 sequence is 13 residues long. The assay was immunoSEQ multiplex PCR, and TCRdb's table has in-frame clones only and misses some. The repertoire includes fewer than 35,000 clones, 89% of them detected once, and roughly 9.1% sits in the top ten. Sample: CD4+ or CD8+ T cells sorted from blood, taken in a trial of the OX40 agonist ivuxolimab. The chain combines TRBV2 with TRBJ1-1, with D unclear. The clonotype was recovered from an adult with an advanced solid tumor such as melanoma, head and neck, liver or kidney cancer. CDR3 bases: TGTGCCAGCAGTGGAGAGGTGAACACTGAAGCTTTCTTT. Amino acids: CASSGEVNTEAFF.